The 13 T cell receptor beta chains in this list originate from one sample, sequenced in a study of T cell responses to AZD1222 COVID-19 vaccine. Only in-frame clones appear in the TCRdb table, and some are missing; sequencing was by immunoSEQ multiplex PCR. The sample records roughly 36,000 clones, roughly 89% being singletons. The sequences come from peripheral blood, collected on day 0 of AZD1222 vaccination. These receptor sequences come from an adult in good health.

This clone occurred a few times. The genes are TRBV5-1 and TRBJ1-3; 7 nucleotides match TRBD1. With V trimmed by 0 bases and J by 2 bases, 5 bases remained unmatched. The germline CDR1 and CDR2 sequences are SGHRS and YFSETQ. The CDR3 length is 16 residues. The CDR3 sequence: CASSLAGTATGNTIYF. The CDR3 DNA reads as TGCGCCAGCAGCTTGGCCGGGACAGCAACTGGAAACACCATATATTTT.

This sequence joins TRBV3-1 (or the pseudogene TRBV3-2) and TRBJ1-2; D uncertain. The CDR3 runs to 11 residues. In germline, CDR1 is LGHDT, CDR2 YNNKEL (reference sequence). V was cut by 3 bases and J by 7 bases, with 6 bases left in between. CDR3 bases: TGTGCCAGCAGCCAGTCTACTGGCTACACCTTC. It yields the protein CASSQSTGYTF.

J is TRBJ1-1 and V is TRBV6-5; a weak D match, TRBD1 (6 bases). V was trimmed by 4 bases and J by 2 bases, leaving 11 bases between them. This CDR3 is built from 14 residues. Germline CDR1 and CDR2: MNHEY and SVGAGI. CDR3 loop: CASSSTGLNTEAFF. In nucleotides, the CDR3 is TGTGCCAGCAGTTCGACAGGTCTTAACACTGAAGCTTTCTTT.

The gene calls are TRBV14 and TRBJ2-3; D gene ambiguous. Germline V CDR1 and CDR2: SGHDN, FVKESK. Trimming left V 1 base short and J 2 bases short, with 7 bases between. The CDR3 length is 14 residues. CDR3 bases: TGTGCCAGCAGCCAAGTGGGAACCACAGATACGCAGTATTTT. It translates to CASSQVGTTDTQYF.

The V and J genes are TRBV19 and TRBJ2-1; D ambiguous. V lost 5 bases, J lost 2 bases, and 13 bases lay in between. The germline gives CDR1 LNHDA, CDR2 SQIVND (reference sequence). This CDR3 contains 15 residues. CDR3 loop: CASSPDQEPYNEQFF. The CDR3, as DNA: TGTGCCAGTAGTCCTGACCAAGAGCCCTACAATGAGCAGTTCTTC.

V and J are TRBV5-5 and TRBJ1-2; D gene unclear. Looked up from germline, CDR1 is SGHKS and CDR2 is YYEKEE (reference sequence). The germline V and J ends were trimmed by 0 bases and 6 bases, with 12 bases remaining between them. The CDR3 consists of 14 residues. CDR3 sequence: CASSLGRAQDGYTF. The CDR3 region has the DNA TGTGCCAGCAGCTTGGGGAGGGCCCAAGATGGCTACACCTTC.

This clone was seen a single time. The chain couples TRBV6-5 to TRBJ1-4; D is uncertain. V dropped 7 bases and J dropped 7 bases, with 16 bases sitting between them. Germline V gene data show CDR1 as MNHEY and CDR2 as SVGAGI. The CDR3 spans 14 residues. DNA for the CDR3: TGTGCCAGCACCCTGGACTCTATAGGTGAAAAACTGTTTTTT. Its translation is CASTLDSIGEKLFF.

V is TRBV19 and J is TRBJ2-1, with 10 bases identical to TRBD1. The CDR3 runs to 16 residues. Per germline, CDR1 LNHDA and CDR2 SQIVND (reference sequence). V trimming: 5 bases; J trimming: 8 bases; junction bases outside the gene matches: 12. The CDR3 DNA reads as TGTGCCAGTAGTGCGCTACCGGGACAGGGGTGGCATGAGCAGTTCTTC. Protein product: CASSALPGQGWHEQFF.

The chain combines TRBV5-1 with TRBJ1-5; no clear D. The length of the CDR3 is 14 residues. Per germline, CDR1 SGHRS and CDR2 YFSETQ. V shed 4 bases and J shed 0 bases, with 8 bases lying between them. As DNA, the CDR3 is TGCGCCAGCAGCCCGCGGGATAGCAATCAGCCCCAGCATTTT. This gives the protein CASSPRDSNQPQHF. The full variable domain, in which reference TRBV5-1 and TRBJ1-5 provide the parts outside the CDR3, is KAGVTQTPRYLIKTRGQQVTLSCSPISGHRSVSWYQQTPGQGLQFLFEYFSETQRNKGNFPGRFSGRQFSNSRSEMNVSTLELGDSALYLCASSPRDSNQPQHFGDGTRLSIL.

This chain links TRBV6-2 or TRBV6-3 with TRBJ2-7; TRBD2 is a possible D gene (5 bases). Trimming took 2 bases from V and 5 from J, leaving 10 bases between them. The V gene's germline CDR1 is MNHEY and CDR2 SVGEGT. The CDR3 totals 13 residues. The CDR3 loop is CASSYNPGNEQYF. The CDR3 DNA follows: TGTGCCAGCAGTTACAATCCGGGGAACGAGCAGTACTTC.

The chain is built from TRBV19 and TRBJ1-3, with 7 bases matching TRBD1. Per the germline V gene, CDR1 is LNHDA and CDR2 is SQIVND (reference sequence). This CDR3 is built from 14 residues. The V and J ends lost 7 bases and 0 bases, in that order; junction bases with no gene match: 3. The CDR3 nucleotides are TGTGCCAGTAATGGACAGGTCTCTGGAAACACCATATATTTT. Amino acid sequence: CASNGQVSGNTIYF.

The rearrangement joins TRBV9 to TRBJ2-3; D is possibly TRBD2 (6 bases). This CDR3 spans 14 amino acids. CDR1 is SGDLS, CDR2 YYNGEE, per germline. V lost 4 bases, J lost 2 bases, and 11 bases lay in between. CDR3 in amino acids: CASSLGGNTDTQYF. CDR3 sequence (DNA): TGTGCCAGCAGCCTAGGAGGGAACACAGATACGCAGTATTTT.

This clone appeared a single time. The chain has TRBV10-2 and TRBJ2-7, with 14 bases identical to TRBD2. Germline CDR1 reads WSHSY; CDR2 reads SAAADI. CDR3 length equals 15 residues. The V and J ends lost 10 bases and 3 bases, in that order; junction bases with no gene match: 8. The CDR3 DNA reads TGCGCCACCTGGACTAGCGGGGGGATCAACTACGAGCAGTACTTC. Translated, it gives CATWTSGGINYEQYF.